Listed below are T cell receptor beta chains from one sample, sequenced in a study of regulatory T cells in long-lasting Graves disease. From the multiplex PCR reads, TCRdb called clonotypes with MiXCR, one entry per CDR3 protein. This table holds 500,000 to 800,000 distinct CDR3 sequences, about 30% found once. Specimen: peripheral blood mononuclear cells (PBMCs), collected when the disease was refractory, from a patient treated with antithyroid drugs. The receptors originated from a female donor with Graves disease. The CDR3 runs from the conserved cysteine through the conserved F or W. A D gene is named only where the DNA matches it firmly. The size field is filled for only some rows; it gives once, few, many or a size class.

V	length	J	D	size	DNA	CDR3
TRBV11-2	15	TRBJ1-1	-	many	TGTGCCAGCAGCTTAGATTTGACACCGAACACTGAAGCTTTCTTT	CASSLDLTPNTEAFF
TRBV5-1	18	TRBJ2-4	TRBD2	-	TGCGCCAGCAGCTTGGGACTAGCGGGAGGGCCAGCCAAAAACATTCAGTACTTC	CASSLGLAGGPAKNIQYF
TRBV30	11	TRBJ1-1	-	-	TGTGCCTGGAGTCCAGGGATTGAAGCTTTCTTT	CAWSPGIEAFF
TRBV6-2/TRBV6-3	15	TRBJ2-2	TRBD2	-	TGTGCCAGCAGGCAACTAGCGGGAGTCACCGGGGAGCTGTTTTTT	CASRQLAGVTGELFF
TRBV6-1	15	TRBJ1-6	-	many	TGTGCCAGCAGTCCCCTCGGAGGGGCAGGTTCACCCCTCCACTTT	CASSPLGGAGSPLHF
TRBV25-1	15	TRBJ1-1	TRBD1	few	TGTGCCAGCAGGGGACCAGGGGGCCAGGACACTGAAGCTTTCTTT	CASRGPGGQDTEAFF
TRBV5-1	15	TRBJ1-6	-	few	TGCGCCAGCAGCTTCACCGGGGCCGGGGATTCACCCCTCCACTTT	CASSFTGAGDSPLHF
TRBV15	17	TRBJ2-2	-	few	TGTGCCACCAGCAGAGTTTGGGGGGCTTCGAACACCGGGGAGCTGTTTTTT	CATSRVWGASNTGELFF
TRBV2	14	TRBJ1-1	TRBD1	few	TGTGCCAGCAGCTGGGACAGGGGGAGTACTGAAGCTTTCTTT	CASSWDRGSTEAFF
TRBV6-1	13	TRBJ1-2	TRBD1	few	TGTGCCAGCAGCCACAGGGGGCGGCGGAGCTACACCTTC	CASSHRGRRSYTF
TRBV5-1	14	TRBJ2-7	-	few	TGCGCCAGCAGCTTCCGGGACGTTTCCTACGAGCAGTACTTC	CASSFRDVSYEQYF
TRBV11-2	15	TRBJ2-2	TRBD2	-	TGTGCCAGCACCAAGACTAGCGGGACCACCGGGGAGCTGTTTTTT	CASTKTSGTTGELFF
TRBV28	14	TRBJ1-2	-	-	TGTGCCAGCAGTTTAGGGTACACCAGAGGTGGCTACACCTTC	CASSLGYTRGGYTF
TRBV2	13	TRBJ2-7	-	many	TGTGCCAGCCTGCCCGCAGGGGAGGACGAGCAGTACTTC	CASLPAGEDEQYF
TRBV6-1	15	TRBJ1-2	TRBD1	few	TGTGCCAGCAGCCCCGCCCGGGACAGCAACTATGGCTACACCTTC	CASSPARDSNYGYTF
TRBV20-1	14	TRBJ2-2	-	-	TGCAGTGCTCCAGGGCGCGAGGGCACCGGGGAGCTGTTTTTT	CSAPGREGTGELFF
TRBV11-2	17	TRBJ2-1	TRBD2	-	TGTGCCAGCAGCTTAGGGTCTCTTTGGCGGGAGGGCAATGAGCAGTTCTTC	CASSLGSLWREGNEQFF
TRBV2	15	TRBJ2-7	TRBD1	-	TGTGCCAGCAGAACCGGGACAGAGCTCTCCTACGAGCAGTACTTC	CASRTGTELSYEQYF
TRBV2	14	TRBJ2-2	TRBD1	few	TGTGCCAGCAGTGAACAGGGGGCGGCCGGGGAGCTGTTTTTT	CASSEQGAAGELFF
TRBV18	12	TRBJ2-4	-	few	TGTGCCAGCTCACCAGGGACGGACATTCAGTACTTC	CASSPGTDIQYF
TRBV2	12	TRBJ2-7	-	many	TGTGCCAGCAGCGACAGTGCCTACGAGCAGTACTTC	CASSDSAYEQYF
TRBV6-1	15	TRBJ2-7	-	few	TGTGCCAGCTCCCTCGGGGACCGTAGCTCCTACGAGCAGTACTTC	CASSLGDRSSYEQYF
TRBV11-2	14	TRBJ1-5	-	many	TGTGCCAGCAGCAGCCGGGACAGCAATCAGCCCCAGCATTTT	CASSSRDSNQPQHF
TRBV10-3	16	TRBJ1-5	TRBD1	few	TGTGCCATCAGTGAGGGGGACAGGGGGCGGAGTCAGCCCCAGCATTTT	CAISEGDRGRSQPQHF
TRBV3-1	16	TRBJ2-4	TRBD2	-	TGTGCCAGCAGCTCATCCACTAGCGGATGGGGAAACATTCAGTACTTC	CASSSSTSGWGNIQYF
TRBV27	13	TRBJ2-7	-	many	TGTGCCAGCAGTCTGAGGGGTGGGGACGAGCAGTACTTC	CASSLRGGDEQYF
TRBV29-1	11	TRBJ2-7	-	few	TGCAGCGTTGAATCAGAATACGAGCAGTACTTC	CSVESEYEQYF
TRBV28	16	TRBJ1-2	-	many	TGTGCCAGCAGTCCCCCGGCCGGGGGTCATAACTATGGCTACACCTTC	CASSPPAGGHNYGYTF
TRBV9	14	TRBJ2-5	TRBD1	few	TGTGCCAGCAGCGTGACAGGGGTTCAAGAGACCCAGTACTTC	CASSVTGVQETQYF
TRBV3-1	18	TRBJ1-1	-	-	TGTGCCAGCAGCCAAACCCTGGGGGTCTTTTCCCTGGACACTGAAGCTTTCTTT	CASSQTLGVFSLDTEAFF
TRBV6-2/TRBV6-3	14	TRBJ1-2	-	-	TGTGCCACCCCCCACGCCAAAGCTAACTATGGCTACACCTTC	CATPHAKANYGYTF
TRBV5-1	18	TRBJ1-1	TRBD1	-	TGCGCCAGCAGCACTGGCGGGTCAGGGGGCAGGTGGAACACTGAAGCTTTCTTT	CASSTGGSGGRWNTEAFF
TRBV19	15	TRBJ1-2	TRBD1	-	TGTGCCAGTAGTACGCGGGACAGGGGCGGCTATGGCTACACCTTC	CASSTRDRGGYGYTF
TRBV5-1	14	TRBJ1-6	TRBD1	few	TGCGCCAGCAGCCGGACAGGGAAGGATTCACCCCTCCACTTT	CASSRTGKDSPLHF
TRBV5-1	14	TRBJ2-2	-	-	TGCGCCAGCAGCTTGTCGCTAACCACCGGGGAGCTGTTTTTT	CASSLSLTTGELFF
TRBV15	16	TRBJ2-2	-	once	TGTGCCACCAGCTCCGGGGGAGGCCACAACACCGGGGAGCTGTTTTTT	CATSSGGGHNTGELFF
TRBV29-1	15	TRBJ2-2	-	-	TGCAGCGCCAAACCCGGGCCCTCGAACACCGGGGAGCTGTTTTTT	CSAKPGPSNTGELFF
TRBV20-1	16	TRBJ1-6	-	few	TGCAGTGCCCCACGTGGAGGAAGCTCCTATAATTCACCCCTCCACTTT	CSAPRGGSSYNSPLHF
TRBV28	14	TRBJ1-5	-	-	TGTGCCAGCAGATCATCGGGAAGAGATCAGCCCCAGCATTTT	CASRSSGRDQPQHF
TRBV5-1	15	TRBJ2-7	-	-	TGCGCCAGCAGCTTGGTCGGGCAGAGCTCCTACGAGCAGTACTTC	CASSLVGQSSYEQYF
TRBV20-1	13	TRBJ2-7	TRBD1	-	TGCAGTGCCCCAGGGACAGGCGGATACGAGCAGTACTTC	CSAPGTGGYEQYF
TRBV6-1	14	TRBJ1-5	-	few	TGTGCCACCACGGAAGGGACATTCGGTCAGCCCCAGCATTTT	CATTEGTFGQPQHF
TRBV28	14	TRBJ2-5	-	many	TGTGCCAGCAGGCTAACAGGGTACCAAGAGACCCAGTACTTC	CASRLTGYQETQYF
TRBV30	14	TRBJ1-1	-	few	TGTGCCTGGGCTAGTCAATACTTGCACACTGAAGCTTTCTTT	CAWASQYLHTEAFF
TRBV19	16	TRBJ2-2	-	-	TGTGCCAGTAGTATCAGACAGAGAACGAACACCGGGGAGCTGTTTTTT	CASSIRQRTNTGELFF
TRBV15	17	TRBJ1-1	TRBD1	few	TGTGCCACCAGCAGAGCTGGACAGGGGTTCGGAACCACTGAAGCTTTCTTT	CATSRAGQGFGTTEAFF
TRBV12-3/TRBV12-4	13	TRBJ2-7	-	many	TGTGCCAGCAGGTCCAATGGGCCCTACGAGCAGTACTTC	CASRSNGPYEQYF
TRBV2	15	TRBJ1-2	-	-	TGTGCCAGCAGTGAGGACCGGCCGGGGGTCTATGGCTACACCTTC	CASSEDRPGVYGYTF
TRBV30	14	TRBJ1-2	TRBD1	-	TGTGGCGGAGTCGGGACAGGGTATAACGGTGGCTACACCTTC	CGGVGTGYNGGYTF
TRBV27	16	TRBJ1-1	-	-	TGTGCCAGCAGTTTGGTCCCGGCCCGACCGAACACTGAAGCTTTCTTT	CASSLVPARPNTEAFF
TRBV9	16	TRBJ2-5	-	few	TGTGCCAGCAGCTCCGAGAAAGGGGCTCTAGCGGAGACCCAGTACTTC	CASSSEKGALAETQYF
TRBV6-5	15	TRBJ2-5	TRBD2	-	TGTGCCAGCAGTTACGGGGGAGCGGGAGGGGAGACCCAGTACTTC	CASSYGGAGGETQYF
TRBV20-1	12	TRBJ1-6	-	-	TGCAGTGCTAGATCAAGAGAATCACCCCTCCACTTT	CSARSRESPLHF
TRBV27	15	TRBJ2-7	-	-	TGTGCCAGCAGTTTGAGCCAGGGTAGGAGCTACGAGCAGTACTTC	CASSLSQGRSYEQYF
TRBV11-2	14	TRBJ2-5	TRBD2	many	TGTGCCAGCAGCTTAGGAAGCGGGGAAGAGACCCAGTACTTC	CASSLGSGEETQYF
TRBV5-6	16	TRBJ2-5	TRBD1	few	TGTGCCAGCAGCTTACTACAGGGGGCGGCTCAAGAGACCCAGTACTTC	CASSLLQGAAQETQYF